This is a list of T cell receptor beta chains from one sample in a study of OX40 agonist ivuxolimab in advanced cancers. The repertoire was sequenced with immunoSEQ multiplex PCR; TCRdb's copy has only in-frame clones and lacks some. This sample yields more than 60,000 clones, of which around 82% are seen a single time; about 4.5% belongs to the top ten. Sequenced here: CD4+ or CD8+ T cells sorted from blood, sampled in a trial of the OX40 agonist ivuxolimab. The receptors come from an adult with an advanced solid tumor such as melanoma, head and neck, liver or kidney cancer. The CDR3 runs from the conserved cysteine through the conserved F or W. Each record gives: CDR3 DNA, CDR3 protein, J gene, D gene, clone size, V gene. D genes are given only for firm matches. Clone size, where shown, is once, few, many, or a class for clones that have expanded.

DNA: TGTGCCAGCAGCACTACAGCACAGCCCCAGCATTTT; CDR3: CASSTTAQPQHF; J: TRBJ1-5; D: -; size: few; V: TRBV7-9
DNA: TGCGCCAGCAGCCGTTCAGGGGGCTCTGGGGCCAACGTCCTGACTTTC; CDR3: CASSRSGGSGANVLTF; J: TRBJ2-6; D: TRBD1; size: -; V: TRBV4-1
DNA: TGTGCCAGCAGTTGGCAGGGGGCCGAGTATGGCTACACCTTC; CDR3: CASSWQGAEYGYTF; J: TRBJ1-2; D: TRBD1; size: -; V: TRBV6-1
DNA: TGTGCCAGTAGATCCGGGACAGGCGGAAATAATTCACCCCTCCACTTT; CDR3: CASRSGTGGNNSPLHF; J: TRBJ1-6; D: TRBD1; size: -; V: TRBV19
DNA: TGTGCCAGCAGCTCGGCTGGGGCCCGTGACGGTGAGCAGTTCTTC; CDR3: CASSSAGARDGEQFF; J: TRBJ2-1; D: -; size: -; V: TRBV7-8
DNA: TGTGCCAGCAGCTTAAAGGCCATAGACACAGATACGCAGTATTTT; CDR3: CASSLKAIDTDTQYF; J: TRBJ2-3; D: -; size: -; V: TRBV5-4
DNA: TGTGCCAGCAGTCCCACCACTCGGTTCAACACAGATACGCAGTATTTT; CDR3: CASSPTTRFNTDTQYF; J: TRBJ2-3; D: -; size: -; V: TRBV27
DNA: TGTGCCAGTAGTATAGCGGGGGGACCCGGGGAGCTGTTTTTT; CDR3: CASSIAGGPGELFF; J: TRBJ2-2; D: TRBD2; size: -; V: TRBV19
DNA: TGTGCCAGCAGTGCGCCGGGACTAGCGGGTTACAATGAGCAGTTCTTC; CDR3: CASSAPGLAGYNEQFF; J: TRBJ2-1; D: TRBD2; size: -; V: TRBV25-1
DNA: TGTGCCAGCAGGCCTGGACAGGGGATGGGTCAGCCCCAGCATTTT; CDR3: CASRPGQGMGQPQHF; J: TRBJ1-5; D: TRBD1; size: -; V: TRBV6-1
DNA: TGTGCCAGCAGCCCCGGTTCTGCTGAAGCTTTCTTT; CDR3: CASSPGSAEAFF; J: TRBJ1-1; D: -; size: -; V: TRBV5-4
DNA: TGTGCCAGCAGCCACACAGATACGCAGTATTTT; CDR3: CASSHTDTQYF; J: TRBJ2-3; D: -; size: -; V: TRBV6-5
DNA: TGTGCCAGTAGTATAGGACCCAGCTCCTACGAGCAGTACTTC; CDR3: CASSIGPSSYEQYF; J: TRBJ2-7; D: -; size: -; V: TRBV19
DNA: TGTGCCAGCGGCCCGGCGGGGGAGGGGGAAAACTATGGCTACACCTTC; CDR3: CASGPAGEGENYGYTF; J: TRBJ1-2; D: -; size: -; V: TRBV5-6
DNA: TGTGCCAGCAGCTCAGGACAGGGGGGGTTTATCAGTTGGTACTTC; CDR3: CASSSGQGGFISWYF; J: TRBJ2-7; D: TRBD1; size: -; V: TRBV5-6
DNA: TGTGCCAGCAGCTTAGCTACTAGCGGGGAGCAGTTCTTC; CDR3: CASSLATSGEQFF; J: TRBJ2-1; D: TRBD2; size: -; V: TRBV7-2
DNA: TGTGCCAGCAGCCGTACCCGGACAGAGAACTATGGCTACACCTTC; CDR3: CASSRTRTENYGYTF; J: TRBJ1-2; D: -; size: -; V: TRBV9
DNA: TGTGCCAGTATTACAGAGATGAACACTGAAGCTTTCTTT; CDR3: CASITEMNTEAFF; J: TRBJ1-1; D: -; size: -; V: TRBV19
DNA: TGTGCCAGCAGATATCGCAACTCTGGAAACACCATATATTTT; CDR3: CASRYRNSGNTIYF; J: TRBJ1-3; D: -; size: -; V: TRBV6-5
DNA: TGTGCCAGCAGCCAAGTAGATCTTAACTATGGCTACACCTTC; CDR3: CASSQVDLNYGYTF; J: TRBJ1-2; D: -; size: -; V: TRBV14
DNA: TGTGCGAATTCCGGGGCCGGGAACAATGAGCAGTTCTTC; CDR3: CANSGAGNNEQFF; J: TRBJ2-1; D: -; size: -; V: TRBV18
DNA: TGTGCCAGCAGCGGCGGGGGGCTTCGGAGCACTGAAGCTTTCTTT; CDR3: CASSGGGLRSTEAFF; J: TRBJ1-1; D: -; size: -; V: TRBV9
DNA: TGTGCCAGCTCACCCGGGGATTCACCCCTCCACTTT; CDR3: CASSPGDSPLHF; J: TRBJ1-6; D: -; size: -; V: TRBV18
DNA: TGTGCCAGCAGTGTTTACAAAAAGGATGGCTACACCTTC; CDR3: CASSVYKKDGYTF; J: TRBJ1-2; D: -; size: -; V: TRBV2
DNA: TGTGCCAGCAGTGGTGGGAGGGGTAGCACCGGGGAGCTGTTTTTT; CDR3: CASSGGRGSTGELFF; J: TRBJ2-2; D: TRBD2; size: -; V: TRBV2
DNA: TGTGCCAGCAGTGTGGTAGGGACGGGTCTGAACACTGAAGCTTTCTTT; CDR3: CASSVVGTGLNTEAFF; J: TRBJ1-1; D: -; size: -; V: TRBV6-1
DNA: TGTGCCAGCAGCTTGGGACAGGGCCTTAACAATGAGCAGTTCTTC; CDR3: CASSLGQGLNNEQFF; J: TRBJ2-1; D: TRBD1; size: -; V: TRBV7-3
DNA: TGTGCCAGCAGCCAAGACGGACAAGAGAATGAAAAACTGTTTTTT; CDR3: CASSQDGQENEKLFF; J: TRBJ1-4; D: -; size: -; V: TRBV4-2
DNA: TGTGCCAGCAGCTCGGGACAGGCTAACTATGGCTACACCTTC; CDR3: CASSSGQANYGYTF; J: TRBJ1-2; D: TRBD1; size: -; V: TRBV5-6
DNA: TGTGCCAGTAGTATCGGTGGGTTTAGCACAGATACGCAGTATTTT; CDR3: CASSIGGFSTDTQYF; J: TRBJ2-3; D: -; size: -; V: TRBV19
DNA: TGTGCCAGCAGGAGGACAGGCACTAATGAAAAACTGTTTTTT; CDR3: CASRRTGTNEKLFF; J: TRBJ1-4; D: TRBD1; size: -; V: TRBV28
DNA: TGTGCCAGCAGCTTAGTACAGGTTTCGTATGGCTACACCTTC; CDR3: CASSLVQVSYGYTF; J: TRBJ1-2; D: -; size: -; V: TRBV7-8
DNA: TGTGCCAGCGCCATTGGGAGGCAGCCTAATGAAAAACTGTTTTTT; CDR3: CASAIGRQPNEKLFF; J: TRBJ1-4; D: -; size: few; V: TRBV7-2
DNA: TGTGCCAGCAGTTACGGGGGGGGGAGGGATTCACCCCTCCACTTT; CDR3: CASSYGGGRDSPLHF; J: TRBJ1-6; D: -; size: once; V: TRBV6-5
DNA: TGTGCCAGCAGCTTAGAAGCGGGCGCCTACGAGCAGTACTTC; CDR3: CASSLEAGAYEQYF; J: TRBJ2-7; D: -; size: -; V: TRBV7-8
DNA: TGTGCCAGCAGTGCAATGAGGTCCCCTAATGAAAAACTGTTTTTT; CDR3: CASSAMRSPNEKLFF; J: TRBJ1-4; D: -; size: -; V: TRBV11-2
DNA: TGTGCCAGCAGCTTAGACGCTGGGGGCTTGGAGACCCAGTACTTC; CDR3: CASSLDAGGLETQYF; J: TRBJ2-5; D: -; size: -; V: TRBV7-2
DNA: TGTGCCAGCAGCGTAGCGCCCACAGGAGGTGAAGCTTTCTTT; CDR3: CASSVAPTGGEAFF; J: TRBJ1-1; D: -; size: -; V: TRBV9
DNA: TGTGCCAGCAGGACTCCGGGACTAGAGGGACCCTCTAGGTCCGGGGAGCTGTTTTTT; CDR3: CASRTPGLEGPSRSGELFF; J: TRBJ2-2; D: TRBD2; size: -; V: TRBV7-4
DNA: TGCGCCAGCAGCTTGGCGGTAGGGGGGACAGATACGCAGTATTTT; CDR3: CASSLAVGGTDTQYF; J: TRBJ2-3; D: -; size: -; V: TRBV5-1
DNA: TGTGCCAGCTATCGCGGACCTCCCGCTGGAAACACCATATATTTT; CDR3: CASYRGPPAGNTIYF; J: TRBJ1-3; D: -; size: -; V: TRBV6-5
DNA: TGCGCCAGCAGCCAAGAAAGGGGGCGTCAGTTCTTC; CDR3: CASSQERGRQFF; J: TRBJ2-1; D: TRBD1; size: medium-sized; V: TRBV4-1
DNA: TGTGCCAGCAGTGCAGGACAGGGCTCCTACGAGCAGTACTTC; CDR3: CASSAGQGSYEQYF; J: TRBJ2-7; D: TRBD1; size: -; V: TRBV6-1
DNA: TGTGCCAGCAGCCCACCTGCGGGGGTAGGAGAGACCCAGTACTTC; CDR3: CASSPPAGVGETQYF; J: TRBJ2-5; D: TRBD2; size: -; V: TRBV11-2
DNA: TGTGCCAGCAGTTACTCGAGCACAGCCTATGGCTACACCTTC; CDR3: CASSYSSTAYGYTF; J: TRBJ1-2; D: -; size: -; V: TRBV6-6
DNA: TGTGCCAGCAGCTTGGGGTCGAGCAATCAGCCCCAGCATTTT; CDR3: CASSLGSSNQPQHF; J: TRBJ1-5; D: -; size: -; V: TRBV5-6
DNA: TGCGCCAGCAGCCCCGGGGCAGGCTACTCCTACGAGCAGTACTTC; CDR3: CASSPGAGYSYEQYF; J: TRBJ2-7; D: -; size: -; V: TRBV5-1
DNA: TGTGCCAGTAGTAGCGGGGGGATCAAAAACATTCAGTACTTC; CDR3: CASSSGGIKNIQYF; J: TRBJ2-4; D: TRBD2; size: -; V: TRBV19
DNA: TGTGCCAGCAGCGTAGATGAAAGCTATGGCTACACCTTC; CDR3: CASSVDESYGYTF; J: TRBJ1-2; D: -; size: -; V: TRBV9
DNA: TGTGCCAGCAGCGACTTAATTCGGGACAGCAAGAATTCACCCCTCCACTTT; CDR3: CASSDLIRDSKNSPLHF; J: TRBJ1-6; D: TRBD1; size: -; V: TRBV7-2
DNA: TGTGCCAGCAGCTCCCAGACACTTTACAATGAGCAGTTCTTC; CDR3: CASSSQTLYNEQFF; J: TRBJ2-1; D: -; size: once; V: TRBV5-4
DNA: TGCGCCAGCAGCGACGGGACACAACATAATTCACCCCTCCACTTT; CDR3: CASSDGTQHNSPLHF; J: TRBJ1-6; D: -; size: -; V: TRBV5-1
DNA: TGCAGCGTTGGGGAGGGACAGGGTCTGCTCCAGCATTTT; CDR3: CSVGEGQGLLQHF; J: TRBJ1-5; D: TRBD1; size: -; V: TRBV29-1
DNA: TGTGCCAGCAGTGCAGGGTTACTAAATTCACCCCTCCACTTT; CDR3: CASSAGLLNSPLHF; J: TRBJ1-6; D: -; size: -; V: TRBV7-9
DNA: TGTGCCAGCAGTGAGCGGGGGATCACAGATACGCAGTATTTT; CDR3: CASSERGITDTQYF; J: TRBJ2-3; D: TRBD2; size: -; V: TRBV27